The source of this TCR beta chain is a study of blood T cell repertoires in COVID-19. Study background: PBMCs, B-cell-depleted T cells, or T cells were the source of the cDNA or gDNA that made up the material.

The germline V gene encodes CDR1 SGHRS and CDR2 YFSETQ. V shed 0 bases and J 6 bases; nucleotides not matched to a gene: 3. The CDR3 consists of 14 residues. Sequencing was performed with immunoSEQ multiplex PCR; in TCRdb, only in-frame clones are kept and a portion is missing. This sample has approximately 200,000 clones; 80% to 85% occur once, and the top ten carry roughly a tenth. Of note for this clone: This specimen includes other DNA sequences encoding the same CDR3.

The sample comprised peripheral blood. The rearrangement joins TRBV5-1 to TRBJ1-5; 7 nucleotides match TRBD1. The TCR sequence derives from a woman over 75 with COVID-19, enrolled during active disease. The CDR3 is CASSLEGGGQPQHF. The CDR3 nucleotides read TGCGCCAGCAGCTTGGAAGGGGGCGGTCAGCCCCAGCATTTT.